This T cell receptor beta chain was retrieved from a study of blood T cell repertoires in COVID-19 (dated by TCRdb to 2019 to 2021). About the investigation overall: The collaborator samples originated in the United States, Italy and Spain and spanned the acute and convalescent phases of COVID-19. The prospective study material was composed of cDNA or gDNA derived from T cells, B-cell-depleted T cells, or PBMCs. Sample metadata almost always included a de-identified subject ID, COVID-19 status, age in years and sex. The dataset comprised deeply sampled blood TCRbeta repertoires from subjects exposed to, actively infected with, or recovered from COVID-19. The samples were drawn from two sources: the first 160 participants of the ongoing ImmuneRACE study, and 1,000 to 1,500 subjects contributed by 6 global collaborators. Where available, HLA class I and class II types were taken from metadata supplied by the sample provider and were not determined by assay-based typing. The repertoires were released in a freely available public database meant as a resource for research on the immune response to SARS-CoV-2. Overall study outcomes, separate from this receptor: How much clinical and demographic metadata was included differed by source and by participant, and the metadata was provided uncurated.

The immunoSEQ Assay, a bias-controlled multiplex PCR, was used to amplify TCRbeta CDR3 regions from genomic DNA. The source study handled its data this way. Within the assay, amplification of reference gene primers was used to estimate how many nucleated cells each sample contained. To quantify the absolute abundance of each unique TCRbeta CDR3 rearrangement, sequence reads were collapsed and filtered. For each sample, productive Simpson clonality was calculated as the square root of Simpson's diversity index across productive rearrangements. TCRdb carries this immuneACCESS record with in-frame sequences only. Its versions omit some clonotypes, under half of them owing to an unresolved V gene in the studies checked, with the rest unexplained. V, J and clone size are taken as reported in that table, and D and trimming were inferred from the DNA itself. The sample has tens of thousands of clones on record, around 88% of them singletons. The biggest ten clones account for about 19% of the sample.

Whole blood was collected in K2EDTA tubes by collaborating institutions according to the institutions' own protocols. For TCRbeta analysis, collaborators shipped samples in one of three forms: frozen whole blood, isolated PBMCs, or DNA extracted from either of those sample types. Concerning this clone itself: What antigen it recognizes has not been identified. No much larger clonotype is one base removed from it; base qualities were not supplied.

CDR3 length: 14 amino acids, cysteine to phenylalanine. Only CDR3 DNA remains: 42 bases, in frame from the first base. V is clipped by 1 base and J by 6 bases, and the sequence between their germline boundaries is 12 bases long. CDR1 LNHNV and CDR2 YYDKDF were looked up in the germline V gene (reference sequence). This TCR came from a woman over 75 with acute or convalescent COVID-19. This chain is built from TRBV15 and TRBJ1-2, with TRBD1 perhaps the D gene, on 5 matching bases. The sequenced sample was peripheral blood. The CDR3 region reads CATSRAGEGDGYTF. DNA sequence: TGTGCCACCAGCAGAGCGGGTGAAGGGGATGGCTACACCTTC.